This paragraph reports one T cell receptor (beta chain). Only in-frame clones appear in the TCRdb table, and some are missing; sequencing was by immunoSEQ multiplex PCR. The sample carries fewer than 90,000 clones, around 91% recorded once. The data were taken from a study of OX40 agonist ivuxolimab in advanced cancers. Exclusion applied to patients with autoimmune disease history or systemic immunosuppression. This sequence originates from an adult with an advanced solid tumor such as melanoma, head and neck, liver or kidney cancer. Sample: CD4+ or CD8+ T cells sorted from blood, taken in a trial of the OX40 agonist ivuxolimab.

CDR3 bases: TGCAGCGCCGGACAGGGAGAGGGGTTTAACTATGGCTACACCTTC. It encodes CSAGQGEGFNYGYTF. The V and J genes are TRBV29-1 and TRBJ1-2; TRBD1 matches 8 bases. This CDR3 comprises 15 residues. Germline CDR1 SQVTM, CDR2 ANQGSEA. The J segment lost 1 base and the V segment lost 7 bases, leaving 11 bases of the junction unmatched.